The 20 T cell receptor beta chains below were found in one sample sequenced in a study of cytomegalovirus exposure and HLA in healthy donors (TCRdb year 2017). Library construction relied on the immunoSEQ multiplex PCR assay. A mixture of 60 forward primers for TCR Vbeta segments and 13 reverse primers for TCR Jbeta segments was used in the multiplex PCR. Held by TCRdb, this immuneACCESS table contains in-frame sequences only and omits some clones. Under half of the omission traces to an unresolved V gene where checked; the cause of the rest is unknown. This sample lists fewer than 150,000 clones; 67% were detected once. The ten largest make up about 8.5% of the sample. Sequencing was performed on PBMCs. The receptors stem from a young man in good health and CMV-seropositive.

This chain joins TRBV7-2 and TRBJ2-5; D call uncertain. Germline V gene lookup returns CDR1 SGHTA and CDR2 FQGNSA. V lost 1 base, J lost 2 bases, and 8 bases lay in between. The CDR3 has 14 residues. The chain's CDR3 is CASSLGWAQETQYF. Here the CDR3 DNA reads TGTGCCAGCAGCTTAGGGTGGGCGCAAGAGACCCAGTACTTC.

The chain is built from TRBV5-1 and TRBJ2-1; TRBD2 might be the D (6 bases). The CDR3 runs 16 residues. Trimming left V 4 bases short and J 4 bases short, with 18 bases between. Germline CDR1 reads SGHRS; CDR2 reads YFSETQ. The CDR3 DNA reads TGCGCCAGCAGCCTTCGGACGGGGGACTGGTACAATGAGCAGTTCTTC. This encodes CASSLRTGDWYNEQFF. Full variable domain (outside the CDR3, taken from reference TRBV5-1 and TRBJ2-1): KAGVTQTPRYLIKTRGQQVTLSCSPISGHRSVSWYQQTPGQGLQFLFEYFSETQRNKGNFPGRFSGRQFSNSRSEMNVSTLELGDSALYLCASSLRTGDWYNEQFFGPGTRLTVL.

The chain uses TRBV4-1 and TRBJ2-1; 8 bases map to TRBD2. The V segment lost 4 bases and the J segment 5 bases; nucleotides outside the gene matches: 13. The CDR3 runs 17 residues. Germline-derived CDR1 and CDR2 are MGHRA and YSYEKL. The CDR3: CASSRGTARGVHNEQFF. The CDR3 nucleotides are TGCGCCAGCAGCCGGGGGACTGCGCGGGGGGTGCACAATGAGCAGTTCTTC.

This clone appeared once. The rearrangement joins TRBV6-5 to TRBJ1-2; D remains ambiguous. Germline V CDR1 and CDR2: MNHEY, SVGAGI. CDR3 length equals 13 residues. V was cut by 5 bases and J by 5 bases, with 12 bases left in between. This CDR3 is CASSEPGVYGYTF. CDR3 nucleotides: TGTGCCAGCAGTGAACCCGGGGTGTATGGCTACACCTTC.

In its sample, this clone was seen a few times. CDR3: CASSQGDGRKQYV. The CDR3 DNA is TGCGCCAGCAGCCAGGGGGACGGTCGAAAGCAGTACGTC. The rearrangement links TRBV5-1 to TRBJ2-7; 7 nucleotides align to TRBD1. The J segment lost 8 bases and the V segment lost 4 bases, leaving 9 bases of the junction unmatched. Germline V gene lookup returns CDR1 SGHRS and CDR2 YFSETQ. The CDR3 extends over 13 amino acids.

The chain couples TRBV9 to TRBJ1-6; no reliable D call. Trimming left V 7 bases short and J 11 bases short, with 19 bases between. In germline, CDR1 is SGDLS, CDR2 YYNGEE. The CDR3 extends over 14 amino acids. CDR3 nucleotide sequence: TGTGCCAGCTCCTCCCAGTGGTCCGGGGCACCCCTCCACTTT. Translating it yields CASSSQWSGAPLHF.

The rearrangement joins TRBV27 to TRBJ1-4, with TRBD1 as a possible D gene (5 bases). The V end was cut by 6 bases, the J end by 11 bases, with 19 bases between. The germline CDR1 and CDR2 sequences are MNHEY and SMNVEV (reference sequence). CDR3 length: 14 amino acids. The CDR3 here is CASRPQGNGYKLFF. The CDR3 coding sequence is TGTGCCAGCAGGCCCCAGGGCAACGGGTATAAACTGTTTTTT.

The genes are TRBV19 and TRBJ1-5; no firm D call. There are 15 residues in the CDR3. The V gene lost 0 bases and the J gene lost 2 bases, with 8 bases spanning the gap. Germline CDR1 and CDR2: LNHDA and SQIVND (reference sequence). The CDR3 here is CASSIDGSRNQPQHF. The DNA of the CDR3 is TGTGCCAGTAGTATAGATGGCAGTCGCAATCAGCCCCAGCATTTT. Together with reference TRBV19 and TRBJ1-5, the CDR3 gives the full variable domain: DGGITQSPKYLFRKEGQNVTLSCEQNLNHDAMYWYRQDPGQGLRLIYYSQIVNDFQKGDIAEGYSVSREKKESFPLTVTSAQKNPTAFYLCASSIDGSRNQPQHFGDGTRLSIL.

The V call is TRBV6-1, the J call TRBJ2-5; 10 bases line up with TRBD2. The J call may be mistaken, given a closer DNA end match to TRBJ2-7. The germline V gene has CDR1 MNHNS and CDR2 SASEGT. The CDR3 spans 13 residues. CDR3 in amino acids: CASRLAGVGEQYF. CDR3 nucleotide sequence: TGTGCCAGCAGGCTAGCGGGGGTCGGCGAGCAGTACTTC.

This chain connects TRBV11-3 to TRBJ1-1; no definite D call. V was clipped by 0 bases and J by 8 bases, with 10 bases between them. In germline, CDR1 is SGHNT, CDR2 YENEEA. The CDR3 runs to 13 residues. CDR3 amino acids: CASSLDLWSEAFF. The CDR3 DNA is TGTGCCAGCAGCTTAGATCTGTGGAGCGAAGCTTTCTTT.

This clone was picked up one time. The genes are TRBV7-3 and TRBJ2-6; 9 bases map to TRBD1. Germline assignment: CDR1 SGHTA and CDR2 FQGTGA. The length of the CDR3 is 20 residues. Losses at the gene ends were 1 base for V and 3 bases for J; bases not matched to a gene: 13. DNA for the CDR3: TGTGCCAGCAGCTTAATTGGGGACAGGGAATTCGTTAATGGGGCCAACGTCCTGACTTTC. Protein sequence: CASSLIGDREFVNGANVLTF.

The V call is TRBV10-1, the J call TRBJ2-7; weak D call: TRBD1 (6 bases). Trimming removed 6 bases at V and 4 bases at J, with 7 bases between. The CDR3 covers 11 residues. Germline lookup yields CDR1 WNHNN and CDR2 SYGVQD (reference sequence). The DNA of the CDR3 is TGCGCCAGCAGGACAGGATACGAGCAGTACGTC. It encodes CASRTGYEQYV.

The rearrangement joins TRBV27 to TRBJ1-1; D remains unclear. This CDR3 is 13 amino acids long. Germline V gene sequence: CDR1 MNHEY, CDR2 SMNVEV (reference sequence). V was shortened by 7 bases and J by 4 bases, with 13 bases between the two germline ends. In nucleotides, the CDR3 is TGTGCCAGCACCCTCTACGCGGGCACTGAAGCTTTCTTT. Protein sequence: CASTLYAGTEAFF.

The CDR3 coding sequence is TGTGCCAGCAGCTTAGCCCGCAATGAGCAGTTCTTC. As protein: CASSLARNEQFF. V usage is TRBV7-6 and J usage is TRBJ2-1; D is undetermined. Germline V lookup: CDR1 SGHVS, CDR2 FNYEAQ. The CDR3 extends over 12 amino acids. Trimming removed 0 bases from V and 6 bases from J, with 3 bases in between.

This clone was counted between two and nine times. The CDR3 DNA reads as TGTGCCAGCAGGCAGGCCCCAGTTTGGGGCTACACCTTC. The encoded protein is CASRQAPVWGYTF. The genes are TRBV5-4 and TRBJ1-2, with D uncertain. Per germline, CDR1 SGHNT and CDR2 YYREEE (reference sequence). The CDR3 loop spans 13 amino acids. The V and J ends lost 5 bases and 8 bases respectively, with 16 bases between them.

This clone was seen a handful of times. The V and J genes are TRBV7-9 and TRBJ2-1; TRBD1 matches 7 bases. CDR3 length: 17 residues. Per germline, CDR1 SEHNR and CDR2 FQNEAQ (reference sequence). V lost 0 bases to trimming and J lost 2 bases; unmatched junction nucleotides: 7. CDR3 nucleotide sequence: TGTGCCAGCAGCTTAGCCATGACAGGGTTCACCTACAATGAGCAGTTCTTC. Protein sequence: CASSLAMTGFTYNEQFF.

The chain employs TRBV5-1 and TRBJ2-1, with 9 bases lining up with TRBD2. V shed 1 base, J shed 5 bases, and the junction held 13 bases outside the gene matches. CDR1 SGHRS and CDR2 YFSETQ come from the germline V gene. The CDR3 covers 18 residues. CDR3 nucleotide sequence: TGCGCCAGCAGCTTGCCTAGCGGGGCCGTGAGCGGGGACAATGAGCAGTTCTTC. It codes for CASSLPSGAVSGDNEQFF.

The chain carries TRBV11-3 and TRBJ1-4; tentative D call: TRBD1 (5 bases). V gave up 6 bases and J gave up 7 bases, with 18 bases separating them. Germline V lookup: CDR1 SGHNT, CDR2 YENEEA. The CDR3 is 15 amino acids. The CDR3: CASRKMGRAREKLFF. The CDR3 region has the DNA TGTGCCAGCAGAAAGATGGGCAGGGCGCGTGAAAAACTGTTTTTT.

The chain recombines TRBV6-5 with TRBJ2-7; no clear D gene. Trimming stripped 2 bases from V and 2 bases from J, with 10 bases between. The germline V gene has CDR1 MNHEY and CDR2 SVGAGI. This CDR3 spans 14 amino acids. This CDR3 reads CASSYGPGTYEQYF. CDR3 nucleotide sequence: TGTGCCAGCAGTTACGGGCCCGGAACCTACGAGCAGTACTTC.

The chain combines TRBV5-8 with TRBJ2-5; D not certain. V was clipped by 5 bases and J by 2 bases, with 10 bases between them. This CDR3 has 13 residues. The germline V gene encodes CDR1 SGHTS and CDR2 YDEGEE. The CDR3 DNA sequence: TGTGCCAGCAGACAGACATATCAAGAGACCCAGTACTTC. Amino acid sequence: CASRQTYQETQYF.